Reported below is one T cell receptor (beta chain). Germline CDR1 LNHDA, CDR2 SQIVND (reference sequence). The CDR3 has 16 residues. The V and J ends lost 7 bases and 8 bases respectively, with 26 bases between them. Seattle patients were enrolled while actively infected and followed longitudinally. In the source study's methods: Counts of nucleated cells, estimated from reference gene primer amplification, were obtained. This table comes from immunoSEQ multiplex PCR, and its TCRdb copy is limited to in-frame clones, with some not included. V and J calls and clone size are as listed in that table; D and trimming were resolved from the DNA. The table lists roughly 380,000 clones, around 91% of them singletons, with about 1.6% in the top ten. These data originate in a study of blood T cell repertoires in COVID-19. Study-level background: Samples of COVID-19 (acute and convalescent) were obtained from the United States, Italy and Spain.

The chain uses TRBV19 and TRBJ1-2; a possible D gene is TRBD1 (5 bases). The clonotype was recovered from a woman aged 40 to 50 with COVID-19, enrolled during active disease. The sequencing input was peripheral blood. CDR3 residues: CASKNGGTSAHRGYTF. The CDR3, as DNA: TGTGCCAGTAAAAACGGGGGGACCTCAGCCCACCGCGGCTACACCTTC.